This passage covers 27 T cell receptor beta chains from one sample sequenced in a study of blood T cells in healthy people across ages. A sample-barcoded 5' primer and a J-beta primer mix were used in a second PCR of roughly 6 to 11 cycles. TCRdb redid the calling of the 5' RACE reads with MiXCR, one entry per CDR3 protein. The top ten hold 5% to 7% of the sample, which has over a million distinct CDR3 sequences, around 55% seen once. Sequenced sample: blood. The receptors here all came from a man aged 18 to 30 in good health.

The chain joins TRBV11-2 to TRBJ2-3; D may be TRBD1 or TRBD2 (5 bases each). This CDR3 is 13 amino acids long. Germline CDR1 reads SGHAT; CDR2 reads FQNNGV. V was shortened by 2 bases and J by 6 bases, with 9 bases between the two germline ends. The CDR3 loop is CASSLLWGDTQYF. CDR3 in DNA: TGTGCCAGCAGCTTACTGTGGGGGGATACGCAGTATTTT.

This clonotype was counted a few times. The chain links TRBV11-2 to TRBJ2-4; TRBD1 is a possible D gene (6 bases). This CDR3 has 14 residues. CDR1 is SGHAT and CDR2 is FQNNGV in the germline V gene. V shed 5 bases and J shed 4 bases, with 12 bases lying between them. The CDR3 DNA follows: TGTGCCAGCAGCCGAACGGACAGTAAAAACATTCAGTACTTC. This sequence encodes CASSRTDSKNIQYF. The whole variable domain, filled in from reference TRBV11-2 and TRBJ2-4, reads EAGVAQSPRYKIIEKRQSVAFWCNPISGHATLYWYQQILGQGPKLLIQFQNNGVVDDSQLPKDRFSAERLKGVDSTLKIQPAKLEDSAVYLCASSRTDSKNIQYFGAGTRLSVL.

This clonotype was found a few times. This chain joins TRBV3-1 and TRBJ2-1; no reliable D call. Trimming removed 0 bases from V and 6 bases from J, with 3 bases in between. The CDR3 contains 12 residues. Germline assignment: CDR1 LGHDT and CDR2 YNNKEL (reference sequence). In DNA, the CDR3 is TGTGCCAGCAGCCAAGAGTTCAATGAGCAGTTCTTC. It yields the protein CASSQEFNEQFF.

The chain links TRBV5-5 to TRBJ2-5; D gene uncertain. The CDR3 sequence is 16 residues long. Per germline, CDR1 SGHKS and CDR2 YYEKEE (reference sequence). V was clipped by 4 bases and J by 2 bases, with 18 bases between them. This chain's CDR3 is CASSPPDGWEQETQYF. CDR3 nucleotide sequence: TGTGCCAGCAGCCCCCCCGACGGCTGGGAACAAGAGACCCAGTACTTC.

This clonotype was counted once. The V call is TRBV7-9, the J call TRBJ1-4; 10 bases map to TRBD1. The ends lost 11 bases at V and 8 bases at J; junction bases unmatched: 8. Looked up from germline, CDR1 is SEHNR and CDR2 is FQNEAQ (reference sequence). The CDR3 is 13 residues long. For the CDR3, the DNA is TGTGCCGGACAGGGGGGGGCACAGGAAAAACTGTTTTTT. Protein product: CAGQGGAQEKLFF.

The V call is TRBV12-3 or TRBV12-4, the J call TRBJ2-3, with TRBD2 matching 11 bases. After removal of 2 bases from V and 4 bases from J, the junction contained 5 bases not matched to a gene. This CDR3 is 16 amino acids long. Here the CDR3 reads CASSLFRGLAADTQYF. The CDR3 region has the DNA TGTGCCAGCAGTTTATTTAGGGGACTAGCGGCAGATACGCAGTATTTT.

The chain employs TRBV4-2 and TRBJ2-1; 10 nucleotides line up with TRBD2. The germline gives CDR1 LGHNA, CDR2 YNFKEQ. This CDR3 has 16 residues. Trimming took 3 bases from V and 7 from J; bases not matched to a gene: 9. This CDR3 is CASSHALAGVANEQFF. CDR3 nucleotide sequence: TGTGCCAGCAGCCATGCTCTAGCGGGAGTTGCTAATGAGCAGTTCTTC.

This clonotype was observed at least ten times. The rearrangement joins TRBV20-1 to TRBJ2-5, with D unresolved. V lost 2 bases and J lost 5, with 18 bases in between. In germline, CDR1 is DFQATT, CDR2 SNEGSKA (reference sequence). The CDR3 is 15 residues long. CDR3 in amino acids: CSARKANLAVETQYF. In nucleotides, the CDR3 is TGCAGTGCTAGAAAGGCCAACTTAGCAGTGGAGACCCAGTACTTC.

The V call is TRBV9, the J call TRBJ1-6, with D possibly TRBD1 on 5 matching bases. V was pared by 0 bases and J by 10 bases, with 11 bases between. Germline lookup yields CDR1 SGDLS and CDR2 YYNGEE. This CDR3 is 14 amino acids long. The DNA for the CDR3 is TGTGCCAGCAGCGTAGCCCAGGGCCGGTCACCCCTCCACTTT. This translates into CASSVAQGRSPLHF.

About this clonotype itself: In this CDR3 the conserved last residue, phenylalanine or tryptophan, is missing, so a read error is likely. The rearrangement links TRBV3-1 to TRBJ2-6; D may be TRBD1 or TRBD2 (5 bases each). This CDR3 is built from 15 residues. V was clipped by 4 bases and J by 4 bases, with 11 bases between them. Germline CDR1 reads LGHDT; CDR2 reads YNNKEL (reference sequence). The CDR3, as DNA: TGTGCCAGCAGCCCGGGGACGTGGGGGGCCAACGTCCTGACTTCC. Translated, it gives CASSPGTWGANVLTS.

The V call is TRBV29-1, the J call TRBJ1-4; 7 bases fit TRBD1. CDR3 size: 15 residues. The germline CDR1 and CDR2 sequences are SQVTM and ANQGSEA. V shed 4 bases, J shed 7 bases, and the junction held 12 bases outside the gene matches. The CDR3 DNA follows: TGCAGCGTTGGTTCAGGGGGTGTTAGGCCTGAAAAACTGTTTTTT. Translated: CSVGSGGVRPEKLFF.

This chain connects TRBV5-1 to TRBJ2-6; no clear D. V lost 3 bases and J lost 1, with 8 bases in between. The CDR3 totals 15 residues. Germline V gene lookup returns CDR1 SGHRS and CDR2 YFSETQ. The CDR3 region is CASSWSNSGANVLTF. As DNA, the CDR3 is TGCGCCAGCAGCTGGAGCAATTCTGGGGCCAACGTCCTGACTTTC. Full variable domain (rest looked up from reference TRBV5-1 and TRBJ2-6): KAGVTQTPRYLIKTRGQQVTLSCSPISGHRSVSWYQQTPGQGLQFLFEYFSETQRNKGNFPGRFSGRQFSNSRSEMNVSTLELGDSALYLCASSWSNSGANVLTFGAGSRLTVL.

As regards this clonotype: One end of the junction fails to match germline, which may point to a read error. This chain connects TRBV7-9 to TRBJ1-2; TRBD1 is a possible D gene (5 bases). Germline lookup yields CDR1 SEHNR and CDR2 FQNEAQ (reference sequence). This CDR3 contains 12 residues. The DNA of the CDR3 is TGTGCCAGCAACTTATCCGGGGGTGGCTACACCTTC. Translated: CASNLSGGGYTF.

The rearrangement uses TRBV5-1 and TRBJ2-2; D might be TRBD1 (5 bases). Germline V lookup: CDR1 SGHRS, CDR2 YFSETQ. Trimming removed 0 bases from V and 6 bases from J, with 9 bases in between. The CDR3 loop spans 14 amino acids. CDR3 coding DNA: TGCGCCAGCAGCTTGGACAGGTTTCCCGGGGAGCTGTTTTTT. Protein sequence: CASSLDRFPGELFF.

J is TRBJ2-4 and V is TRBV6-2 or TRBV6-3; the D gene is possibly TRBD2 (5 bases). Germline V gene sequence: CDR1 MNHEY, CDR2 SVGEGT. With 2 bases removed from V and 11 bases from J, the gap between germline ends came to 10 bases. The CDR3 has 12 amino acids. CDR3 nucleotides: TGTGCCAGCAGTTACACCCAACTAGTTCAGTACTTC. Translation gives CASSYTQLVQYF.

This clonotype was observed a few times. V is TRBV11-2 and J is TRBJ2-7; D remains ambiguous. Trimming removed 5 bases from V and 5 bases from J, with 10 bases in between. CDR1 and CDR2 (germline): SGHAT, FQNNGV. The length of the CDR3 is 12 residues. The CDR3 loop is CASSPRQDEQYF. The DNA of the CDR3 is TGTGCCAGCAGCCCTAGGCAGGACGAGCAGTACTTC.

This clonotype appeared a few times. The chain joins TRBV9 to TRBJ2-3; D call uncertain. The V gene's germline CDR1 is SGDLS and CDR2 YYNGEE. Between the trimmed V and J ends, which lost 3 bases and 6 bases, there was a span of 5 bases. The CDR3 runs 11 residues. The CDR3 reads CASSAIDTQYF. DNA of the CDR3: TGTGCCAGCAGCGCCATTGATACGCAGTATTTT. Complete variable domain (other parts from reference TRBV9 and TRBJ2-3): DSGVTQTPKHLITATGQRVTLRCSPRSGDLSVYWYQQSLDQGLQFLIQYYNGEERAKGNILERFSAQQFPDLHSELNLSSLELGDSALYFCASSAIDTQYFGPGTRLTVL.

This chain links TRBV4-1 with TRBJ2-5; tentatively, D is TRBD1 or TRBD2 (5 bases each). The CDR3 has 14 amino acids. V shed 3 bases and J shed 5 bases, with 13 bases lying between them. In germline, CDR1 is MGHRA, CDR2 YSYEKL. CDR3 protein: CASSQGPRSETQYF. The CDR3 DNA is TGCGCCAGCAGCCAGGGACCACGGAGCGAGACCCAGTACTTC.

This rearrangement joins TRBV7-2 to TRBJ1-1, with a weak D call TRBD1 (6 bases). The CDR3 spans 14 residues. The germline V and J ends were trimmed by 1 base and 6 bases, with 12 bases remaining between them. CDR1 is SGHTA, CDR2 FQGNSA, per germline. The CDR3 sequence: CASSLDRVGAEAFF. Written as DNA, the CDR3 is TGTGCCAGCAGCTTAGACAGGGTAGGGGCTGAAGCTTTCTTT. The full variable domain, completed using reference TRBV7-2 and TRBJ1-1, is GAGVSQSPSNKVTEKGKDVELRCDPISGHTALYWYRQSLGQGLEFLIYFQGNSAPDKSGLPSDRFSAERTGGSVSTLTIQRTQQEDSAVYLCASSLDRVGAEAFFGQGTRLTVV.

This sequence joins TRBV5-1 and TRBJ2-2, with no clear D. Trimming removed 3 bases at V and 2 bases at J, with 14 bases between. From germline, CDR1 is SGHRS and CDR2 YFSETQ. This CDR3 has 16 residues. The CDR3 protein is CASSSPERRNTGELFF. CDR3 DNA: TGCGCCAGCAGCTCCCCCGAAAGGCGAAACACCGGGGAGCTGTTTTTT.

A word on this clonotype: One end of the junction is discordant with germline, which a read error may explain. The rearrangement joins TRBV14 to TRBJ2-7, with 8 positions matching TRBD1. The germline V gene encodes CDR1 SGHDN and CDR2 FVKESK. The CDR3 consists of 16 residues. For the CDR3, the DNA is TGTGCCGGCAGCCTCAGAGCTCCGGGACAGGCCTACGAGCAGTACTTC. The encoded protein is CAGSLRAPGQAYEQYF. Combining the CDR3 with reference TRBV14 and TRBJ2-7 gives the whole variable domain EAGVTQFPSHSVIEKGQTVTLRCDPISGHDNLYWYRRVMGKEIKFLLHFVKESKQDESGMPNNRFLAERTGGTYSTLKVQPAELEDSGVYFCAGSLRAPGQAYEQYFGPGTRLTVT.

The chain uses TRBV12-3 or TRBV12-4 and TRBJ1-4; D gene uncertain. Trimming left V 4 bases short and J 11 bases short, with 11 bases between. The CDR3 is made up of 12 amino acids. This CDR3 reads CASSSETTKLFF. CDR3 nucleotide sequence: TGTGCCAGCAGTTCCGAAACGACCAAACTGTTTTTT.

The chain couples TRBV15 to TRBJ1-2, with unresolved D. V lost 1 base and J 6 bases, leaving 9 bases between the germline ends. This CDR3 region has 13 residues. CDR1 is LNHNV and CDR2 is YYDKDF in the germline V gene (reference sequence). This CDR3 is CATSRVGYHGYTF. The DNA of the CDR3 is TGTGCCACCAGCAGAGTGGGATACCATGGCTACACCTTC.

The DNA for the CDR3 is TGCGCCAGCAGCTTGGTCGGACTGAGGAGCTCCTACGAGCAGTACTTC. Residues: CASSLVGLRSSYEQYF. J is TRBJ2-7 and V is TRBV5-1, with D possibly matching TRBD2 (5 bases). CDR1 SGHRS and CDR2 YFSETQ come from the germline V gene. The CDR3 loop spans 16 amino acids. Trimming removed 0 bases at V and 0 bases at J, with 13 bases between. The full variable domain, rest sourced from reference TRBV5-1 and TRBJ2-7, is KAGVTQTPRYLIKTRGQQVTLSCSPISGHRSVSWYQQTPGQGLQFLFEYFSETQRNKGNFPGRFSGRQFSNSRSEMNVSTLELGDSALYLCASSLVGLRSSYEQYFGPGTRLTVT.

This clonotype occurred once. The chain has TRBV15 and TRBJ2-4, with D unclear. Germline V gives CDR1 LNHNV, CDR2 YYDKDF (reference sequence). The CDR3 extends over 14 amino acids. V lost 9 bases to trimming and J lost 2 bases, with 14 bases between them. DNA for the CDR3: TGTGCCACAGAACCCGGGCCCCCCAAAAACATTCAGTACTTC. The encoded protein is CATEPGPPKNIQYF. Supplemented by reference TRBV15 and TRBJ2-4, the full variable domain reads DAMVIQNPRYQVTQFGKPVTLSCSQTLNHNVMYWYQQKSSQAPKLLFHYYDKDFNNEADTPDNFQSRRPNTSFCFLDIRSPGLGDTAMYLCATEPGPPKNIQYFGAGTRLSVL.

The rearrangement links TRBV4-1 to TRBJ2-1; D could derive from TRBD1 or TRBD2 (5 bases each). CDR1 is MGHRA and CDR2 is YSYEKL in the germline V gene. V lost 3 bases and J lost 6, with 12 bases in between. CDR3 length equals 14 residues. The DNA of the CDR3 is TGCGCCAGCAGCCACTTAACCGGGACCAATGAGCAGTTCTTC. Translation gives CASSHLTGTNEQFF.

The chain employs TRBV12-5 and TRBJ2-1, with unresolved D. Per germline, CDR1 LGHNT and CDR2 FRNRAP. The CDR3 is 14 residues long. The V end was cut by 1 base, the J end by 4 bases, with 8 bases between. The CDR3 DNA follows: TGTGCTAGTGGTTTGGCATACAAATACAATGAGCAGTTCTTC. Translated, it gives CASGLAYKYNEQFF.